This T cell receptor (beta chain) was sequenced in a study of OX40 agonist ivuxolimab in advanced cancers. Across the study: A mean age of roughly 60 years, range about 20 to 85, was recorded, and more than 80% were male.

The assay was immunoSEQ multiplex PCR, and TCRdb's table has in-frame clones only and misses some. The data contain tens of thousands of clones, about 87% of them singletons. V gave up 8 bases and J gave up 4 bases; unmatched junction bases: 11. CDR3 length: 15 amino acids. Germline V gene data show CDR1 as SGHNT and CDR2 as YYREEE (reference sequence). This sample comprised CD4+ or CD8+ T cells sorted from blood, obtained in a trial of the OX40 agonist ivuxolimab. The chain joins TRBV5-4 to TRBJ2-2; 7 bases fit TRBD2. The source is an adult with an advanced solid tumor such as melanoma, head and neck, liver or kidney cancer. CDR3 bases: TGTGCCAGTTTTTTGGGAGGGAGGGCCACCGGGGAGCTGTTTTTT. It specifies CASFLGGRATGELFF.